This T cell receptor beta chain derives from a study of T cell responses to AZD1222 COVID-19 vaccine. The repertoire was sequenced with immunoSEQ multiplex PCR; TCRdb's copy has only in-frame clones and lacks some. The table includes around 100,000 clones, over 75% detected once. This clonotype was sampled from an adult in good health. Specimen: peripheral blood, collected on day 0 of AZD1222 vaccination.

The CDR3 here is CASSQDPGATEAFF. The CDR3, as DNA: TGTGCCAGCAGCCAAGACCCCGGGGCTACTGAAGCTTTCTTT. The rearrangement uses TRBV14 and TRBJ1-1; D may be TRBD1 (5 bases). The V gene's germline CDR1 is SGHDN and CDR2 FVKESK. V lost 0 bases and J 5 bases, leaving 10 bases between the germline ends. The CDR3 consists of 14 residues.